The 19 T cell receptor beta chains below come from one sample, sequenced in a study of blood T cells in healthy people across ages. The use of a sample-barcoded 5' primer and a J-beta primer mix characterized a second PCR of about 6 to 11 cycles. TCRdb re-called the 5' RACE reads with MiXCR, one entry per CDR3 protein. The sample includes under 800,000 distinct CDR3 sequences, 21% of them seen just once. Sequencing was done on a sample of blood. The receptors were sampled from a man in his sixties or seventies in good health.

V is TRBV27 and J is TRBJ2-1; 14 bases agree with TRBD2. The CDR3 is 16 residues long. Germline loops: CDR1 MNHEY, CDR2 SMNVEV (reference sequence). J lost 1 base, V lost 5 bases, and 1 base had no gene match. For the CDR3, the DNA is TGTGCCAGCAGTGGACTAGCGGGAGGATCCTACAATGAGCAGTTCTTC. Translated: CASSGLAGGSYNEQFF.

This clonotype was observed a handful of times. The chain links TRBV28 to TRBJ2-3; 8 bases match TRBD2. Germline lookup yields CDR1 MDHEN and CDR2 SYDVKM. The V and J ends lost 6 bases and 4 bases, in that order; junction bases with no gene match: 3. CDR3 length equals 13 residues. The CDR3 region has the DNA TGTGCCAGCAGCGGGACTAGATCAGATACGCAGTATTTT. Amino acids: CASSGTRSDTQYF.

This sequence joins TRBV18 and TRBJ2-5; 9 bases align to TRBD2. V shed 3 bases and J 1 base; nucleotides not matched to a gene: 9. Germline V gene lookup returns CDR1 KGHSH and CDR2 LQKENI. The CDR3 extends over 17 amino acids. Here the CDR3 reads CASSPPGGLAFQETQYF. The CDR3 nucleotides read TGTGCCAGCTCACCCCCAGGGGGACTAGCATTCCAAGAGACCCAGTACTTC.

This clonotype was picked up a small number of times. The chain is built from TRBV27 and TRBJ2-3; D not resolved. From germline, CDR1 is MNHEY and CDR2 SMNVEV (reference sequence). The V gene lost 5 bases and the J gene lost 2 bases, with 14 bases spanning the gap. This CDR3 has 15 residues. CDR3 residues: CASSKLDHHTDTQYF. In DNA form, the CDR3 reads TGTGCCAGCAGTAAACTCGACCATCACACAGATACGCAGTATTTT.

This clonotype was observed a few times. V is TRBV20-1 and J is TRBJ2-7; D may be TRBD1 or TRBD2 (5 bases each). V lost 3 bases to trimming and J lost 0 bases, with 21 bases between them. CDR1 and CDR2 (germline): DFQATT, SNEGSKA (reference sequence). The CDR3 loop spans 17 amino acids. DNA for the CDR3: TGCAGTGCTAGTTCGGCCTCCGGGACCCTGAGCTCCTACGAGCAGTACTTC. It yields the protein CSASSASGTLSSYEQYF.

The genes are TRBV7-2 and TRBJ2-7, with 9 bases lining up with TRBD1. The V and J ends lost 5 bases and 2 bases, in that order; junction bases with no gene match: 7. CDR1 is SGHTA and CDR2 is FQGNSA in the germline V gene. This CDR3 spans 15 amino acids. DNA for the CDR3: TGTGCCAGCAGCCAATCGACAGGGGGTGCCTACGAGCAGTACTTC. This encodes CASSQSTGGAYEQYF. Full variable domain (remainder filled in from reference TRBV7-2 and TRBJ2-7): GAGVSQSPSNKVTEKGKDVELRCDPISGHTALYWYRQSLGQGLEFLIYFQGNSAPDKSGLPSDRFSAERTGGSVSTLTIQRTQQEDSAVYLCASSQSTGGAYEQYFGPGTRLTVT.

The J gene is TRBJ1-1, the V gene TRBV20-1; 8 nucleotides align to TRBD1. Trimming cost V 3 bases and J 6 bases; bases outside gene matches: 21. The CDR3 runs 18 residues. Germline V gene sequence: CDR1 DFQATT, CDR2 SNEGSKA (reference sequence). The CDR3, as DNA: TGCAGTGCTAGTAATGGACAGGGAGGATCCTCCCGGGGAGCTGAAGCTTTCTTT. It encodes CSASNGQGGSSRGAEAFF.

The genes are TRBV20-1 and TRBJ2-1, with 8 bases identical to TRBD2. This CDR3 contains 16 residues. V lost 1 base and J lost 8; bases outside the gene matches: 13. Looked up from germline, CDR1 is DFQATT and CDR2 is SNEGSKA (reference sequence). CDR3 coding DNA: TGCAGTGCTAGAGGAAGCGACGGGAGGGCTAGGGATGAGCAGTTCTTC. It specifies CSARGSDGRARDEQFF.

The chain couples TRBV3-1 to TRBJ2-7; D might be TRBD2 (7 bases). The CDR3 loop spans 17 amino acids. Germline V CDR1 and CDR2: LGHDT, YNNKEL (reference sequence). V lost 1 base to trimming and J lost 2 bases, with 18 bases between them. CDR3 DNA sequence: TGTGCCAGCAGCCAAGGATTTTTGTGGGAGGGGGCCTACGAGCAGTACTTC. Protein product: CASSQGFLWEGAYEQYF.

This clonotype was detected only a few times. The chain uses TRBV10-3 and TRBJ2-5, with TRBD2 matching over 11 bases. The closer fit of TRBJ2-1 to the DNA end suggests the J call may be wrong. The CDR3 has 16 residues. Germline values: CDR1 ENHRY, CDR2 SYGVKD. CDR3 loop: CAISGITSGGNNEQFF. The CDR3 DNA reads TGTGCCATCAGTGGCATTACTAGCGGGGGAAACAATGAGCAGTTCTTC.

This rearrangement joins TRBV29-1 to TRBJ2-1, with 8 bases matching TRBD2. The CDR3 is made up of 16 amino acids. CDR1 is SQVTM, CDR2 ANQGSEA, per germline. V dropped 0 bases and J dropped 7; count of bases not matched to a gene: 11. This CDR3 is CSVEEPGAGTRNEQFF. The CDR3 bases are TGCAGCGTTGAAGAACCGGGCGCCGGGACTAGAAATGAGCAGTTCTTC.

The sample holds many counts of this clonotype. The chain couples TRBV7-3 to TRBJ2-5; no clear D gene. CDR1 SGHTA and CDR2 FQGTGA come from the germline V gene. This CDR3 comprises 14 residues. Trimming shortened V by 5 bases and J by 2 bases, and 12 bases separated the two germline ends. CDR3 in DNA: TGTGCCAGCAGCCAAACTCGCAAACAAGAGACCCAGTACTTC. This codes for CASSQTRKQETQYF.

J is TRBJ2-4 and V is TRBV2, with D perhaps TRBD1 (6 bases). The germline V gene has CDR1 SNHLY and CDR2 FYNNEI. The CDR3 covers 16 residues. Trimming removed 6 bases at V and 5 bases at J, with 20 bases between. CDR3 sequence: CASRHRDLKAQNIQYF. Written as DNA, the CDR3 is TGTGCCAGCAGGCACAGGGACCTCAAGGCCCAAAACATTCAGTACTTC.

This clonotype was seen a few times. J is TRBJ2-3 and V is TRBV12-3 or TRBV12-4; 8 bases line up with TRBD2. V dropped 7 bases and J dropped 8; count of bases not matched to a gene: 11. CDR3 length: 14 residues. CDR3 in amino acids: CASTHSGVRFTQYF. The DNA for the CDR3 is TGTGCCAGCACCCATAGCGGGGTTCGTTTTACGCAGTATTTT.

The CDR3 reads CATSRVTGTGFYEQFF. DNA for the CDR3: TGTGCCACCAGCAGAGTAACCGGGACAGGGTTTTATGAGCAGTTCTTC. The rearrangement uses TRBV15 and TRBJ2-1, with TRBD1 identical over 9 bases. The CDR3 has 16 amino acids. With 1 base clipped from V and 8 bases from J, the junction kept 9 bases outside the gene matches. Germline V gives CDR1 LNHNV, CDR2 YYDKDF (reference sequence).

This clonotype was counted at least ten times. The chain uses TRBV7-8 and TRBJ2-1; 8 positions match TRBD1. Unmatched junction bases numbered 15, after V lost 5 bases and J lost 9 bases. The germline CDR1 and CDR2 sequences are SGHVS and FQNEAQ. This CDR3 is 16 amino acids long. The CDR3 DNA is TGTGCCAGCAGCCCTGGCCGGGACAGGATGAACGGTGAGCAGTTCTTC. Its protein is CASSPGRDRMNGEQFF.

This clonotype was observed at least ten times. The chain carries TRBV14 and TRBJ1-6; 7 bases are shared with TRBD1. V was clipped by 4 bases and J by 8 bases; unmatched bases: 8. The CDR3 runs to 15 residues. Germline CDR1 is SGHDN and CDR2 is FVKESK. As DNA, the CDR3 is TGTGCCAGCAGCCGGCGCCGACAGGGAGATTCACCCCTCCACTTT. It codes for CASSRRRQGDSPLHF.

This clonotype was picked up a small number of times. DNA of the CDR3: TGCGCCAGCAGTCGAGGGGAGAGTACTGAAGCTTTCTTT. Encoded protein: CASSRGESTEAFF. The rearrangement links TRBV5-1 to TRBJ1-1, with D perhaps matching TRBD1 (5 bases). This CDR3 is 13 amino acids long. Germline CDR1 is SGHRS and CDR2 is YFSETQ. The V end lost 5 bases, the J end lost 5 bases, and 13 bases lay between the germline ends. Full variable domain (missing parts from reference TRBV5-1 and TRBJ1-1): KAGVTQTPRYLIKTRGQQVTLSCSPISGHRSVSWYQQTPGQGLQFLFEYFSETQRNKGNFPGRFSGRQFSNSRSEMNVSTLELGDSALYLCASSRGESTEAFFGQGTRLTVV.

This clonotype was found a few times. CDR3 sequence reads: CASSDREDSPLHF. The CDR3 region has the DNA TGTGCCAGCTCGGACAGGGAGGATTCACCCCTCCACTTT. The chain recombines TRBV2 with TRBJ1-6; 8 nucleotides line up with TRBD1. This CDR3 is 13 amino acids long. V shed 8 bases and J 8 bases; nucleotides not matched to a gene: 5. Germline V CDR1 and CDR2: SNHLY, FYNNEI.